A single count supports the clone carrying this T cell receptor (beta chain). What it binds is not known. The sample comes from a study of cytomegalovirus exposure and HLA in healthy donors. About the study: For the approximately 400 genotyped donors, 81% fell within the Caucasian-associated ancestry cluster. Whole-study findings and limits: Some V segments, including TRBV6-2 and TRBV6-3, were excluded as indistinguishable. Reports state that TCR beta sequences accurately predicted most subjects' HLA-A and HLA-B alleles.

V was pared by 1 base and J by 7 bases, with 12 bases of the junction left unmatched. Germline V gene sequence: CDR1 MGHDK, CDR2 SYGVNS. The CDR3 is made up of 18 amino acids. Amplification used 60 Vbeta primers and 13 Jbeta primers. The data were produced by immunoSEQ multiplex PCR, yet TCRdb's version contains in-frame clones alone and is incomplete. Counted here are roughly 160,000 clones, roughly 70% occurring once; the ten biggest clones make up under 3.5%. Sequences were obtained from PBMCs. The chain links TRBV25-1 to TRBJ2-2; 10 bases fit TRBD2. This TCR derives from a woman in her 30s in good health and CMV-seronegative. CDR3 DNA: TGTGCCAGCAGTGAATTTGGTAGCGGGGGGATACTTAGCGGGGAGCTGTTTTTT. Protein: CASSEFGSGGILSGELFF.